The next 8 T cell receptor beta chains were all read from a single sample in a study of blood T cell repertoires in COVID-19. Repertoires were generated with immunoSEQ multiplex PCR, while TCRdb's copy carries only in-frame clones and drops some. The sample holds some 250,000 clones, about 86% seen once. The source material was PBMCs or T cells enriched from blood (not recorded which). These receptors were taken from a middle-aged woman with acute COVID-19.

The rearrangement uses TRBV20-1 and TRBJ2-1, with D hard to call. Germline V gene data show CDR1 as DFQATT and CDR2 as SNEGSKA (reference sequence). The CDR3 length is 11 residues. V lost 6 bases and J 6 bases, leaving 9 bases between the germline ends. Written as DNA, the CDR3 is TGCAGTGCACGCTTCGGCAATGAGCAGTTCTTC. Residues: CSARFGNEQFF.

The J gene is TRBJ2-7, the V gene TRBV9; TRBD1 matches 8 bases. The germline V gene encodes CDR1 SGDLS and CDR2 YYNGEE. V dropped 3 bases and J dropped 3; count of bases not matched to a gene: 5. The CDR3 has 14 amino acids. CDR3 in amino acids: CASSAGGQGYEQYF. In nucleotides, the CDR3 is TGTGCCAGCAGCGCCGGCGGACAGGGCTACGAGCAGTACTTC.

This chain joins TRBV9 and TRBJ2-3, with 9 bases lining up with TRBD2. The CDR3 has 16 residues. The germline V gene encodes CDR1 SGDLS and CDR2 YYNGEE. Germline trimming cut 4 bases from V and 0 bases from J; bases unmatched to any gene: 6. The CDR3 DNA is TGTGCCAGCAGCCCCGTAGCGGGAGCTAGCACAGATACGCAGTATTTT. Protein product: CASSPVAGASTDTQYF.

The V and J genes are TRBV11-2 and TRBJ1-3; D perhaps matches TRBD1 (6 bases). Trimming took 6 bases from V and 0 from J, leaving 15 bases between them. CDR1 is SGHAT and CDR2 is FQNNGV in the germline V gene. CDR3 length equals 16 residues. DNA of the CDR3: TGTGCCAGCAGAACCAGTTACAGGGACTCTGGAAACACCATATATTTT. This gives the protein CASRTSYRDSGNTIYF.

The chain recombines TRBV29-1 with TRBJ1-1; no clear D gene. Trimming pared 2 bases from V and 5 bases from J, leaving 6 bases between. Germline assignment: CDR1 SQVTM and CDR2 ANQGSEA. This CDR3 comprises 11 residues. As DNA, the CDR3 is TGCAGCGTTGAATCCATGACTGAAGCTTTCTTT. Amino acids: CSVESMTEAFF. Full variable domain (outside the CDR3, taken from reference TRBV29-1 and TRBJ1-1): SAVISQKPSRDICQRGTSLTIQCQVDSQVTMMFWYRQQPGQSLTLIATANQGSEATYESGFVIDKFPISRPNLTFSTLTVSNMSPEDSSIYLCSVESMTEAFFGQGTRLTVV.

The chain couples TRBV30 to TRBJ2-7; D might be TRBD2 (5 bases). V was pared by 3 bases and J by 6 bases, with 9 bases between. The CDR3 has 11 residues. Germline CDR1 GTSNPN, CDR2 SVGIG (reference sequence). CDR3 amino acids: CAWSLRVEQYF. CDR3 sequence (DNA): TGTGCCTGGAGCTTGAGGGTCGAGCAGTACTTC.

For the CDR3, the DNA is TGTGCCAGCAGCCAAACACTAGTTCAAGATACGCAGTATTTT. Translation gives CASSQTLVQDTQYF. The rearrangement uses TRBV3-1 (or the pseudogene TRBV3-2) and TRBJ2-3, with D possibly matching TRBD2 (5 bases). From germline, CDR1 is LGHDT and CDR2 YNNKEL (reference sequence). Between the trimmed V and J ends, which lost 2 bases and 5 bases, there was a span of 11 bases. The CDR3 contains 14 residues.

This clone appeared once. This chain joins TRBV3-1 (or the pseudogene TRBV3-2) and TRBJ2-5, with TRBD1 matching 7 bases. Losses at the gene ends were 3 bases for V and 0 bases for J; bases not matched to a gene: 4. Per germline, CDR1 LGHDT and CDR2 YNNKEL (reference sequence). The CDR3 totals 15 residues. The DNA for the CDR3 is TGTGCCAGCAGCCAGGACACAGGGGACCAAGAGACCCAGTACTTC. Translation: CASSQDTGDQETQYF.